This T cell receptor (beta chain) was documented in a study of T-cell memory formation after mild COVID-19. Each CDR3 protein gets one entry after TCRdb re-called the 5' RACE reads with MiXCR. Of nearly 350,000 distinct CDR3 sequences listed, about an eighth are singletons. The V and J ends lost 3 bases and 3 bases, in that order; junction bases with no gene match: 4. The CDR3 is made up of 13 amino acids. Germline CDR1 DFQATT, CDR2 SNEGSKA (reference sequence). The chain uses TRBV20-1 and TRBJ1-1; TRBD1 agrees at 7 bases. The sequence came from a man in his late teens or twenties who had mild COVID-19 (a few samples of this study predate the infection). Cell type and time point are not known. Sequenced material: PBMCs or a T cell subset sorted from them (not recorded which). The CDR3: CSASYRGHTEAFF. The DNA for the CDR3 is TGCAGTGCTAGTTACAGGGGCCACACTGAAGCTTTCTTT.